The TCR beta chain described here comes from a study of OX40 agonist ivuxolimab in advanced cancers. Overall study: Of the participants, 40% had some prior anti-PD-1, anti-PD-L1 or anti-CTLA-4 therapy, which was allowed.

TCRdb's copy holds only in-frame clones and misses some; the assay was immunoSEQ multiplex PCR. Counted here are some 45,000 clones, more than 75% occurring once; the ten biggest clones make up 10% to 15%. Blood draws occurred at baseline, cycle 4 day 1, and cycle 7 day 1. This specimen was CD4+ or CD8+ T cells sorted from blood, taken in a trial of the OX40 agonist ivuxolimab. This clonotype was sampled from an adult with an advanced solid tumor such as melanoma, head and neck, liver or kidney cancer.

As DNA, the CDR3 is TGTGCCAGCAGCGTAGGGGACATCTGGGCCTACGAGCAGTACTTC. Its protein product is CASSVGDIWAYEQYF. The chain has TRBV9 and TRBJ2-7; D perhaps matches TRBD1 (6 bases). The CDR3 runs to 15 residues. Per germline, CDR1 SGDLS and CDR2 YYNGEE. V was clipped by 0 bases and J by 2 bases, with 12 bases between them.